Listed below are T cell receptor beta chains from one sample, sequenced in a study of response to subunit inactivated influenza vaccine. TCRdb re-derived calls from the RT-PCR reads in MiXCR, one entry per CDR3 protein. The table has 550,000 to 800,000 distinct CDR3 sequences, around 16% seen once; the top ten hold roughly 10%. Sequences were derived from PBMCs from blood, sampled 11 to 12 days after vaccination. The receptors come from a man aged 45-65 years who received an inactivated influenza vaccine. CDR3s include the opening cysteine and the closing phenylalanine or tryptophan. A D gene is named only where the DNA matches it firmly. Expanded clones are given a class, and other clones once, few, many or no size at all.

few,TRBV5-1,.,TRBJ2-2,TGCGCCAGCAGCCAAGGGGTCGCGGGACGCACCGGGGAGCTGTTTTTT,CASSQGVAGRTGELFF
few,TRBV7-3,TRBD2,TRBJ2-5,TGTGCCAGCAGCGAAACTAGCGGGAGTAAGACCCAGTACTTC,CASSETSGSKTQYF
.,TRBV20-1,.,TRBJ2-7,TGCAGTGCTAGTTCCAGGGGGGACGCCTACGAGCAGTACTTC,CSASSRGDAYEQYF
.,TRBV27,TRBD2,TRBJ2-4,TGTGCCAGCAGTCCCTCTAGCGGGAGCCGGATTCAGTACTTC,CASSPSSGSRIQYF
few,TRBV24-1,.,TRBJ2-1,TGTGCCACCAGTGATTCCGGGGGCAGAACCCCCGCAATTGAGCAGTTCTTC,CATSDSGGRTPAIEQFF
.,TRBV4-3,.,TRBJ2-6,TGCGCCAGCAGCCTGAGGGGGGAAGCTGGGGCCAACGTCCTGACTTTC,CASSLRGEAGANVLTF
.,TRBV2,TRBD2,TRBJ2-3,TGTGCCAGCAGTGGGACTAGCAGTAGCACAGATACGCAGTATTTT,CASSGTSSSTDTQYF
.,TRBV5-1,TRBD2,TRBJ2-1,TGCGCCAGCAGCTCGTTAGCGGGATATCCGAATGAGCAGTTCTTC,CASSSLAGYPNEQFF
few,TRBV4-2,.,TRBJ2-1,TGTGCCAGCAGCTCCCGACTCTACAATGAGCAGTTCTTC,CASSSRLYNEQFF
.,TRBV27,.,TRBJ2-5,TGTGCCAGCAGTTTATTTGGGGAAGAGACCCAGTACTTC,CASSLFGEETQYF
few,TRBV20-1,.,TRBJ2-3,TGCAGTGCTAGAGATTCACGGGGGGCTTCCGGAGATACGCAGTATTTT,CSARDSRGASGDTQYF